This TCR beta chain appears in the sequencing data of a study of cytomegalovirus exposure and HLA in healthy donors. V was shortened by 0 bases and J by 7 bases, with 19 bases between the two germline ends. CDR3 length: 16 amino acids. CDR1 and CDR2 (germline): SGDLS, YYNGEE. The PCR had 60 Vbeta and 13 Jbeta primers. Sequenced by immunoSEQ multiplex PCR; TCRdb stores in-frame clones only, minus some. The top ten hold roughly 1.6% of the sample, which has 150,000 or so clones, 75% to 80% seen once. V usage is TRBV9 and J usage is TRBJ1-1; D remains ambiguous. This clonotype was sampled from a female donor in good health and CMV-seronegative. The specimen sequenced was PBMCs. For the CDR3, the DNA is TGTGCCAGCAGCGTAGCCCCGAGTGATCTCACAGATGAAGCTTTCTTT. The encoded protein is CASSVAPSDLTDEAFF.